Listed here are 18 T cell receptor beta chains from one sample, sequenced in a study of blood T cell repertoires in COVID-19. Sequenced by immunoSEQ multiplex PCR; TCRdb stores in-frame clones only, minus some. The sample lists a few hundred thousand clones, roughly 80% occurring once. Sequenced input: peripheral blood. The source is a woman between 55 and 75 years old with acute or convalescent COVID-19.

The chain carries TRBV15 and TRBJ2-1; tentatively, D is TRBD2 (6 bases). Germline assignment: CDR1 LNHNV and CDR2 YYDKDF (reference sequence). Trimming shortened V by 0 bases and J by 4 bases, and 13 bases separated the two germline ends. This CDR3 is built from 16 residues. The CDR3 nucleotides read TGTGCCACCAGCAGAGAGGCCGGGACTCTGTACAATGAGCAGTTCTTC. Its translation is CATSREAGTLYNEQFF.

The chain recombines TRBV5-5 with TRBJ1-2, with TRBD1 identical over 9 bases. Germline V gives CDR1 SGHKS, CDR2 YYEKEE (reference sequence). The V and J ends lost 4 bases and 7 bases, in that order; junction bases with no gene match: 14. The CDR3 loop spans 16 amino acids. As DNA, the CDR3 is TGTGCCAGCAGCGTAAGACCGGGACAGGGTGTCACTGGCTACACCTTC. Translated: CASSVRPGQGVTGYTF.

The gene calls are TRBV27 and TRBJ2-2; the match to TRBD2 covers 12 bases. The CDR3 runs 19 residues. CDR1 is MNHEY and CDR2 is SMNVEV in the germline V gene (reference sequence). J lost 0 bases, V lost 3 bases, and 8 bases had no gene match. The CDR3 region has the DNA TGTGCCAGCAGTTTTCGGGGCACTAGCGGGGGGACGAACACCGGGGAGCTGTTTTTT. As protein: CASSFRGTSGGTNTGELFF.

This rearrangement joins TRBV5-5 to TRBJ2-7, with D perhaps TRBD1 (6 bases). The V and J ends lost 0 bases and 6 bases respectively, with 7 bases between them. Per germline, CDR1 SGHKS and CDR2 YYEKEE (reference sequence). The CDR3 spans 12 residues. This CDR3 is CASSLGGGEQYF. CDR3 DNA sequence: TGTGCCAGCAGCTTGGGAGGGGGCGAGCAGTACTTC.

The rearrangement links TRBV11-1 to TRBJ2-3; possible D gene TRBD1, 6 bases. Per the germline V gene, CDR1 is SGHAT and CDR2 is FQDESV (reference sequence). V shed 3 bases and J shed 0 bases, with 13 bases lying between them. This CDR3 is built from 16 residues. CDR3 coding DNA: TGTGCCAGCAGCTTTTTCCCCGGGACAAGCACAGATACGCAGTATTTT. It specifies CASSFFPGTSTDTQYF.

The genes are TRBV2 and TRBJ2-1; TRBD1 matches 7 bases. The J segment lost 3 bases and the V segment lost 9 bases, leaving 5 bases of the junction unmatched. Germline CDR1 SNHLY, CDR2 FYNNEI. The length of the CDR3 is 13 residues. CDR3: CARTGKDYNEQFF. The CDR3 region has the DNA TGTGCCAGGACAGGGAAAGACTACAATGAGCAGTTCTTC.

The chain joins TRBV7-2 to TRBJ1-5; 7 bases are shared with TRBD1. The junction had 6 bases not matched to a gene; V was cut back by 3 bases and J by 7 bases. CDR1 and CDR2 (germline): SGHTA, FQGNSA. CDR3 length: 14 residues. The CDR3 DNA follows: TGTGCCAGCAGCTTGGGGCAGGGGGGCCAGCCCCAGCATTTT. This gives the protein CASSLGQGGQPQHF.

The chain recombines TRBV30 with TRBJ1-3; 7 bases agree with TRBD1. The germline V gene encodes CDR1 GTSNPN and CDR2 SVGIG (reference sequence). The CDR3 is 12 residues long. V was pared by 2 bases and J by 7 bases, with 2 bases of the junction left unmatched. The CDR3 reads CAWSTRGNTIYF. The DNA for the CDR3 is TGTGCCTGGAGTACCAGGGGGAACACCATATATTTT.

This chain links TRBV5-1 with TRBJ2-5; 9 nucleotides agree with TRBD1. The CDR3 has 14 residues. V shed 4 bases, J shed 5 bases, and the junction held 6 bases outside the gene matches. Germline V lookup: CDR1 SGHRS, CDR2 YFSETQ. The CDR3 protein is CASSQKQGAETQYF. DNA of the CDR3: TGCGCCAGCAGCCAAAAACAGGGGGCTGAGACCCAGTACTTC.

Details on this clone: At the DNA level, this CDR3 is encoded by other sequences in the same sample as well. The V call is TRBV30, the J call TRBJ1-1; 7 bases agree with TRBD1. Per the germline V gene, CDR1 is GTSNPN and CDR2 is SVGIG (reference sequence). CDR3 length equals 12 residues. The J segment lost 4 bases and the V segment lost 2 bases, leaving 1 base of the junction unmatched. In DNA form, the CDR3 reads TGTGCCTGGAGTCCAGGGGGCACTGAAGCTTTCTTT. This gives the protein CAWSPGGTEAFF.

The chain links TRBV5-6 to TRBJ2-1; 8 positions match TRBD1. The CDR3 loop spans 15 amino acids. V lost 0 bases to trimming and J lost 7 bases; unmatched junction nucleotides: 6. The germline V gene has CDR1 SGHDT and CDR2 YYEEEE. The CDR3 DNA reads TGTGCCAGCAGCTTGGGGGGACAGGAGAGGAATGAGCAGTTCTTC. Translation: CASSLGGQERNEQFF.

This clone was seen only a few times. The conserved closing phenylalanine or tryptophan is absent in this CDR3, likely reflecting a read error. Because the CDR3's place on the DNA is in doubt, the DNA is left out and the CDR3 is given as listed by TCRdb. CDR3 loop: CASSLPPG. V gene TRBV5-1 combines with J gene TRBJ1-4. Inclusive of both ends, the CDR3 amounts to 8 amino acids. The germline gives CDR1 SGHRS, CDR2 YFSETQ.

V gene TRBV28 combines with J gene TRBJ2-4; TRBD1 agrees at 7 bases. Germline CDR1 reads MDHEN; CDR2 reads SYDVKM. CDR3 length equals 16 residues. V lost 7 bases and J lost 3; bases outside the gene matches: 12. CDR3 protein: CASTSRQGIGKNIQYF. The DNA of the CDR3 is TGTGCCAGCACCTCCAGACAGGGAATAGGCAAAAACATTCAGTACTTC.

The chain couples TRBV9 to TRBJ1-2; 10 bases line up with TRBD1. There are 15 residues in the CDR3. V shed 0 bases, J shed 4 bases, and the junction held 3 bases outside the gene matches. Germline V gene data show CDR1 as SGDLS and CDR2 as YYNGEE. The CDR3 region has the DNA TGTGCCAGCAGCGTAGGGGGACAGGGGTTCTATGGCTACACCTTC. Translated: CASSVGGQGFYGYTF. The variable domain in full, with the rest retrieved from reference TRBV9 and TRBJ1-2, is DSGVTQTPKHLITATGQRVTLRCSPRSGDLSVYWYQQSLDQGLQFLIQYYNGEERAKGNILERFSAQQFPDLHSELNLSSLELGDSALYFCASSVGGQGFYGYTFGSGTRLTVV.

This chain links TRBV3-1 (or the pseudogene TRBV3-2) with TRBJ2-5; D perhaps matches TRBD2 (6 bases). The length of the CDR3 is 16 residues. From germline, CDR1 is LGHDT and CDR2 YNNKEL (reference sequence). The V gene lost 5 bases and the J gene lost 8 bases, with 24 bases spanning the gap. Here the CDR3 DNA reads TGTGCCAGCAGCGAATTTCGACCCGGTGGTAGCGGAACCCAGTACTTC. The encoded protein is CASSEFRPGGSGTQYF.

The gene calls are TRBV28 and TRBJ1-2; a weak D match, TRBD1 (6 bases). The germline gives CDR1 MDHEN, CDR2 SYDVKM. Trimming cost V 7 bases and J 3 bases, with 9 bases left between them. The CDR3 length is 12 residues. The CDR3 DNA follows: TGTGCCAGCAAGGACAGCCACTATGGCTACACCTTC. It codes for CASKDSHYGYTF.

The V gene is TRBV7-9, the J gene TRBJ2-3, with D tentatively TRBD2 (6 bases). V gave up 7 bases and J gave up 0 bases, with 8 bases separating them. Germline values: CDR1 SEHNR, CDR2 FQNEAQ (reference sequence). The CDR3 spans 13 residues. The CDR3 DNA reads TGTGCCAGCACGGCGGGGAGCACAGATACGCAGTATTTT. Translating gives CASTAGSTDTQYF.

The gene calls are TRBV15 and TRBJ2-5; D is ambiguous. CDR3 length: 12 residues. V was shortened by 1 base and J by 4 bases, with 4 bases between the two germline ends. Germline assignment: CDR1 LNHNV and CDR2 YYDKDF (reference sequence). The CDR3 spells CATSRASETQYF. In DNA form, the CDR3 reads TGTGCCACCAGCAGAGCATCAGAGACCCAGTACTTC.